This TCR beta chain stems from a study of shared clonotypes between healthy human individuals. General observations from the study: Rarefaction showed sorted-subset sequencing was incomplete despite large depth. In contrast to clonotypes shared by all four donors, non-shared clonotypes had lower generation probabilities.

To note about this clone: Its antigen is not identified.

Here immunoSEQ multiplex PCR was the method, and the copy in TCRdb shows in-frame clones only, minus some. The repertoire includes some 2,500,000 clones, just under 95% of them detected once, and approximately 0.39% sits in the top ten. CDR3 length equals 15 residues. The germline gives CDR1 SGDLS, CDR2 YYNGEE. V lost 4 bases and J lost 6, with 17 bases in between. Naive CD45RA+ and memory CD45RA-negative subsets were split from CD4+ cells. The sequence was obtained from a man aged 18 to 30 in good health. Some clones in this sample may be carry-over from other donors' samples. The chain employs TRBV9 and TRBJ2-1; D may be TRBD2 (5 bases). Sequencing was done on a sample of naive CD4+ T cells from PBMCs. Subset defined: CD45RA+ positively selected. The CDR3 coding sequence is TGTGCCAGCAGCCCCTGGTCTGCAGCGGCCAATGAGCAGTTCTTC. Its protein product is CASSPWSAAANEQFF.